This T cell receptor (beta chain) was sequenced for a study of sequential checkpoint blockade in melanoma. Treatment denoted: randomized to nivolumab then ipilimumab (arm A) or the reverse (arm B). This CDR3 comprises 15 residues. Germline CDR1 reads SGHNT; CDR2 reads YENEEA. V gave up 3 bases and J gave up 11 bases; unmatched junction bases: 7. In its sample, this clone ranks as medium-sized. Method: immunoSEQ multiplex PCR; TCRdb's copy keeps in-frame clones and lacks some. The repertoire consists of some 9,200 clones, with more than 20% occurring once and the leading ten covering over 8.5%. This chain connects TRBV11-3 to TRBJ2-2; 12 positions agree with TRBD2. This sample comprised tumor tissue (inferred from file names), obtained from a patient given nivolumab and ipilimumab in sequence. This receptor was taken from a human donor with melanoma. CDR3: CASSFWASGGDELFF. CDR3 coding DNA: TGTGCCAGCAGCTTCTGGGCTAGCGGGGGGGATGAGCTGTTTTTT.